This TCR beta chain was identified in a study of blood T cell repertoires in COVID-19. Sequencing used immunoSEQ multiplex PCR; TCRdb keeps in-frame clones, though not all of them. The sample records some 130,000 clones, roughly 85% being singletons. This CDR3 has 14 residues. Losses at the gene ends were 5 bases for V and 7 bases for J; bases not matched to a gene: 2. The germline V gene encodes CDR1 SGHVS and CDR2 FNYEAQ. The chain couples TRBV7-6 to TRBJ1-6; 10 bases map to TRBD1. The receptor comes from a man between 60 and 75 years old with acute or convalescent COVID-19. The sequenced sample consisted of peripheral blood. CDR3 protein: CASSRDRGNSPLHF. The CDR3 region has the DNA TGTGCCAGCAGCAGGGACAGGGGAAATTCACCCCTCCACTTT.